The clone carrying this T cell receptor (beta chain) was counted many times. The entry originates in a study of spatial heterogeneity in lung cancer. Documented time point: blood at routine non-recurrence follow-up after resection. Researchers sequenced whole RNA taken from tumor, nontumor lung or frozen PBMC without sorting. This CDR3 has 14 amino acids. Trimming pared 5 bases from V and 0 bases from J, leaving 10 bases between. Germline values: CDR1 SGHVS, CDR2 FQNEAQ. TCR cDNA molecules each had a unique molecular identifier. TCRdb recomputed calls from the 5' RACE reads with MiXCR, one row per CDR3 protein. This table holds 49,000 or so distinct CDR3 sequences, 12% found once.

Sequencing was performed on PBMCs, taken at follow-up. The origin of this receptor is a male donor with early-stage non-small cell lung cancer. This chain links TRBV7-8 with TRBJ1-1; a possible D gene is TRBD1 (6 bases). This chain's CDR3 is CASSHRVLNTEAFF. The CDR3 region has the DNA TGTGCCAGCAGCCACAGGGTCCTGAACACTGAAGCTTTCTTT.